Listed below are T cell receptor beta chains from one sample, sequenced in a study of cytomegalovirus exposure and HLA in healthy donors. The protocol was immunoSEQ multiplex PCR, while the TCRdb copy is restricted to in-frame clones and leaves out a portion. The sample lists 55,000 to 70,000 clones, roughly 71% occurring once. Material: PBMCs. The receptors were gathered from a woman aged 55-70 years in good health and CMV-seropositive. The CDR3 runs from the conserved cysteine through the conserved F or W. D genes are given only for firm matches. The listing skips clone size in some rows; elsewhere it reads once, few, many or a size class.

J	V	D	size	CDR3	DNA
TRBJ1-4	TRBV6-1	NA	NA	CASTQGEKLFF	TGTGCCTCAACTCAGGGAGAAAAACTGTTTTTT
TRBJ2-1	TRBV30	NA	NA	CALSGGPYNEQFF	TGTGCCCTGTCCGGGGGGCCCTACAATGAGCAGTTCTTC
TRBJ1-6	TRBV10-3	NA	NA	CAISESTRSQLSHNSPLHF	TGTGCCATCAGTGAGTCGACTCGGAGCCAGCTCTCTCATAATTCACCCCTCCACTTT
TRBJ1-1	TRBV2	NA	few	CASRKRGMNTEAFF	TGTGCCAGCAGAAAGCGGGGGATGAACACTGAAGCTTTCTTT
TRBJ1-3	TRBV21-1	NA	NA	CATPRLASGNTIYF	TGTGCCACACCACGACTTGCCTCTGGAAACACCATATATTTT
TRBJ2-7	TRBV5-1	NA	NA	CASTVTGGDYEQYF	TGCGCCAGCACCGTCACCGGAGGGGACTACGAGCAGTACTTC
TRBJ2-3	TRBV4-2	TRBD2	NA	CASSQEPGTSGGSHTQYF	TGTGCCAGCAGCCAAGAACCCGGGACTAGCGGGGGTTCTCATACGCAGTATTTT
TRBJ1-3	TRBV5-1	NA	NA	CASTLGAGSGNTIYF	TGCGCCAGCACCCTAGGTGCAGGGTCAGGAAACACCATATATTTT
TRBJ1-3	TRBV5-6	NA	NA	CASSWRAPSSGGNTIYF	TGTGCCAGCAGCTGGAGGGCCCCTAGCTCGGGGGGAAACACCATATATTTT
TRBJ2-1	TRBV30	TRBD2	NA	CAWAVVGLAGLRSGQFF	TGTGCCTGGGCGGTGGTAGGACTAGCGGGGTTACGGTCGGGGCAGTTCTTC
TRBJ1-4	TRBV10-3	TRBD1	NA	CAISESRTGSTNEKLFF	TGTGCCATCAGTGAGTCAAGGACAGGGTCAACTAATGAAAAACTGTTTTTT
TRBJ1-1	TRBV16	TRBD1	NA	CASSHTGGNTEAFF	TGTGCCAGCAGCCATACAGGGGGGAATACTGAAGCTTTCTTT
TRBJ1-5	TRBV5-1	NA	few	CASSLWGDQPQHF	TGCGCCAGCAGCTTGTGGGGAGATCAGCCCCAGCATTTT
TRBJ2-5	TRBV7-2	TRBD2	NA	CASSPLAGEWETQYF	TGTGCCAGCAGCCCGTTAGCGGGGGAATGGGAGACCCAGTACTTC
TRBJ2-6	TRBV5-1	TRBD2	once	CASSPRLASPGANVLTF	TGCGCCAGCAGCCCCCGACTAGCTTCGCCTGGGGCCAACGTCCTGACTTTC
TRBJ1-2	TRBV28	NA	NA	CASSLHDGLYGYTF	TGTGCCAGCAGTCTCCATGACGGACTCTATGGCTACACCTTC
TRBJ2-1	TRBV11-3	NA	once	CASSPGVYYNEQFF	TGTGCCAGCAGCCCAGGGGTTTACTACAATGAGCAGTTCTTC
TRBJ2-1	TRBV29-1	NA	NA	CSVGNPPSNEQFF	TGCAGCGTTGGAAACCCCCCGAGCAATGAGCAGTTCTTC
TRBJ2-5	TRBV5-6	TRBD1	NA	CASSLAGTGKETQYF	TGTGCCAGCAGCTTGGCCGGGACAGGGAAGGAGACCCAGTACTTC
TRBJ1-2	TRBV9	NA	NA	CASSRGGGGPNYGYTF	TGTGCCAGCAGCCGAGGGGGTGGGGGACCAAACTATGGCTACACCTTC
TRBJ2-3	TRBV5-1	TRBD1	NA	CASSEDRGTDTQYF	TGCGCCAGCAGCGAGGACAGGGGGACAGATACGCAGTATTTT
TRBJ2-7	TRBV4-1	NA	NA	CASSLPSRGYEQYF	TGCGCCAGCAGCCTACCCTCTAGGGGATACGAGCAGTACTTC
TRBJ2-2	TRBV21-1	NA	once	CASSTTGTTGELFF	TGTGCCAGCAGCACGACAGGTACCACCGGGGAGCTGTTTTTT
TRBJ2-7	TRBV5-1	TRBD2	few	CASSSGTSHEQYF	TGCGCCAGCAGCTCCGGGACTAGCCACGAGCAGTACTTC
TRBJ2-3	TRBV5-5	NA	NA	CASSSPSVTDTQYF	TGTGCCAGCAGCTCCCCTTCAGTCACAGATACGCAGTATTTT
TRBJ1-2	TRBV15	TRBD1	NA	CATSRLGQGRHGYTF	TGTGCCACCAGCAGATTGGGACAGGGTAGGCATGGCTACACCTTC
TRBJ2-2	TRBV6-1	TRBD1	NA	CASITGAGAGELFF	TGTGCCAGCATAACAGGGGCTGGGGCCGGGGAGCTGTTTTTT
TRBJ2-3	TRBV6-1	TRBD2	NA	CASRGLAGGTDTQYF	TGTGCCAGCAGGGGATTAGCGGGAGGAACAGATACGCAGTATTTT
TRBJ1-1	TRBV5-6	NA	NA	CASSFRRVGGMNTEAFF	TGTGCCAGCAGCTTCCGGCGCGTAGGGGGTATGAACACTGAAGCTTTCTTT
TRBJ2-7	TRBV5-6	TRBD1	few	CASSPTGTGRQEQYF	TGTGCCAGCAGTCCCACCGGGACAGGGCGTCAAGAGCAGTACTTC
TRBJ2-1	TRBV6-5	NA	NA	CASSYSGTGAYNEQFF	TGTGCCAGCAGTTACTCCGGGACTGGAGCGTACAATGAGCAGTTCTTC
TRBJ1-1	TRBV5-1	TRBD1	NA	CASKGTGGGTEAFF	TGCGCCAGCAAAGGGACAGGGGGGGGGACTGAAGCTTTCTTT
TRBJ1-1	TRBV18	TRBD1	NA	CASSRHDRALNTEAFF	TGTGCCAGCTCGCGCCATGACAGGGCTTTGAACACTGAAGCTTTCTTT
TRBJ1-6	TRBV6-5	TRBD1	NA	CASTYGTGRSPLHF	TGTGCCAGCACCTATGGGACAGGGAGATCACCCCTCCACTTT
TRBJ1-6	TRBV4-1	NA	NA	CASSQDRGGSNNSPLHF	TGCGCCAGCAGCCAAGATCGGGGGGGGTCCAATAATTCACCCCTCCACTTT
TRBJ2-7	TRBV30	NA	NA	CAWSVQRGYEQYF	TGTGCCTGGAGTGTACAAAGGGGATACGAGCAGTACTTC
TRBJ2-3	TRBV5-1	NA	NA	CASSSGGVGDTQYF	TGCGCCAGCAGCTCCGGTGGAGTTGGAGATACGCAGTATTTT
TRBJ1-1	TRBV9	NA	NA	CASSVETAMNTEAFF	TGTGCCAGCAGCGTAGAAACAGCTATGAACACTGAAGCTTTCTTT
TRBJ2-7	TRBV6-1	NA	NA	CASSEFPSYEQYF	TGTGCCAGCAGTGAATTCCCGTCCTACGAGCAGTACTTC
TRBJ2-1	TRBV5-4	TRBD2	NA	CASSSGGPSSYNEQFF	TGTGCCAGCAGCTCGGGGGGGCCTTCAAGTTACAATGAGCAGTTCTTC
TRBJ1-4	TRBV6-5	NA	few	CASSLGYRVEKLFF	TGTGCCAGTTCCCTAGGCTATCGGGTGGAAAAACTGTTTTTT
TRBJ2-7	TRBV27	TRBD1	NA	CASSLGTDPYEQYF	TGTGCCAGCAGTTTAGGGACAGACCCCTACGAGCAGTACTTC
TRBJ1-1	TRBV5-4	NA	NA	CASTDGGVNTEAFF	TGTGCCAGCACCGACGGGGGGGTGAACACTGAAGCTTTCTTT
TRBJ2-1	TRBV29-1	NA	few	CSAAQYNEQFF	TGCAGCGCAGCGCAGTACAATGAGCAGTTCTTC
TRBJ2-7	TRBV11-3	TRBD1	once	CASSPWGQGAREQYF	TGTGCCAGCAGCCCATGGGGACAGGGGGCTCGTGAGCAGTACTTC
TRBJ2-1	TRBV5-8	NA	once	CASSPYYNEQFF	TGTGCCAGCAGCCCTTACTACAATGAGCAGTTCTTC
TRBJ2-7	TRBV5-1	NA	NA	CASSLDPEYEQYF	TGCGCCAGCAGCTTGGATCCAGAATACGAGCAGTACTTC
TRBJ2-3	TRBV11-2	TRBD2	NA	CASSWGTSDGTDTQYF	TGTGCCAGCAGCTGGGGGACTAGCGATGGCACAGATACGCAGTATTTT
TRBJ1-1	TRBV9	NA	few	CASSPTWGSPTEAFF	TGTGCCAGCAGCCCCACCTGGGGCAGCCCAACTGAAGCTTTCTTT